This T cell receptor beta chain appears in the sequencing data of a study of shared clonotypes between healthy human individuals. Looked up from germline, CDR1 is MRHNA and CDR2 is SNTAGT. The CDR3 is made up of 15 amino acids. J lost 10 bases, V lost 3 bases, and 10 bases had no gene match. CD8 cells regarded as naive lacked CD45RO, were positively chosen for CCR7, and omitted terminally differentiated effector memory CD45RA+ cells. The protocol was immunoSEQ multiplex PCR, while the TCRdb copy is restricted to in-frame clones and leaves out a portion. The table includes around 700,000 clones, 90% to 95% detected once.

Sequencing used naive CD8+ T cells sorted from blood. This clonotype was obtained from a young man in good health. The chain links TRBV6-4 to TRBJ2-1, with TRBD2 identical over 9 bases. This chain's CDR3 is CASSEREGPEWEQFF. CDR3 coding DNA: TGTGCCAGCAGTGAGCGGGAGGGCCCGGAGTGGGAGCAGTTCTTC.